A single sample gave rise to the 24 T cell receptor beta chains below, sequenced in a study of T cell repertoires in cytomegalovirus infection. One entry per CDR3 protein, called by TCRdb with MiXCR from the reads. The sample holds some 700,000 distinct CDR3 sequences, roughly 30% seen once. For these TCRs, the target antigens are not known. Sequenced material: cultured PBMCs, taken from culture after CMV antigen stimulation. These receptors all stem from a human donor in good health (CMV status not recorded). Some clones in this sample may be carry-over from other donors' samples.

The chain uses TRBV2 and TRBJ2-5; 13 nucleotides line up with TRBD2. The CDR3 sequence is 16 residues long. V dropped 4 bases and J dropped 5; count of bases not matched to a gene: 7. CDR1 SNHLY and CDR2 FYNNEI come from the germline V gene. The CDR3 DNA reads TGTGCCAGCAGTGTGCAGGGACTAGCGGGGACGGAGACCCAGTACTTC. The encoded protein is CASSVQGLAGTETQYF.

The chain uses TRBV5-6 and TRBJ2-7, with D perhaps TRBD2 (6 bases). The germline CDR1 and CDR2 sequences are SGHDT and YYEEEE. Trimming took off 4 bases at V and 6 bases at J, with 17 bases between the two ends. The CDR3 has 14 residues. For the CDR3, the DNA is TGTGCCAGCAGCCTTGACCTCACGCGGGGCGAGCAGTACTTC. Encoded protein: CASSLDLTRGEQYF.

This clonotype has a handful of counts. The chain uses TRBV11-2 and TRBJ2-1; tentatively, D is TRBD1 (6 bases). CDR1 and CDR2 from the germline V gene are SGHAT and FQNNGV. Trimming pared 4 bases from V and 0 bases from J, leaving 16 bases between. The CDR3 totals 17 residues. The CDR3 DNA follows: TGTGCCAGCAGCTCTAGGGGGTGGGGGAGCTCCTACAATGAGCAGTTCTTC. Its protein product is CASSSRGWGSSYNEQFF.

This clonotype has a handful of counts. This chain connects TRBV7-2 to TRBJ2-1; tentative D call: TRBD2 (6 bases). This CDR3 has 14 amino acids. Looked up from germline, CDR1 is SGHTA and CDR2 is FQGNSA. Trimming pared 5 bases from V and 4 bases from J, leaving 12 bases between. The CDR3 DNA is TGTGCCAGCAGCCCCATAGCGGCATACAATGAGCAGTTCTTC. Protein sequence: CASSPIAAYNEQFF.

CDR3 loop: CASSPTPFNQPQHF. The CDR3 nucleotides read TGTGCCAGCAGCCCAACGCCCTTCAATCAGCCCCAGCATTTT. The gene calls are TRBV28 and TRBJ1-5; unclear D gene. From germline, CDR1 is MDHEN and CDR2 SYDVKM. The V end lost 6 bases, the J end lost 3 bases, and 12 bases lay between the germline ends. CDR3 length: 14 residues. The full variable domain, its missing parts supplied by reference TRBV28 and TRBJ1-5, is DVKVTQSSRYLVKRTGEKVFLECVQDMDHENMFWYRQDPGLGLRLIYFSYDVKMKEKGDIPEGYSVSREKKERFSLILESASTNQTSMYLCASSPTPFNQPQHFGDGTRLSIL.

In DNA, the CDR3 is TGTGCCAGCAGCGTCAGCGGGAGGGGTTACACCGGGGAGCTGTTTTTT. Protein sequence: CASSVSGRGYTGELFF. This rearrangement joins TRBV9 to TRBJ2-2; 10 bases fit TRBD2. Germline V gene lookup returns CDR1 SGDLS and CDR2 YYNGEE. V gave up 2 bases and J gave up 3 bases; unmatched junction bases: 4. CDR3 length: 16 residues.

This clonotype was counted at least ten times. The chain joins TRBV7-2 to TRBJ1-1; D ambiguous. The germline gives CDR1 SGHTA, CDR2 FQGNSA. The V end lost 0 bases, the J end lost 1 base, and 9 bases lay between the germline ends. The CDR3 is 15 amino acids. The CDR3 coding sequence is TGTGCCAGCAGCTTAGCGTGGAAGGGGAACACTGAAGCTTTCTTT. Translating gives CASSLAWKGNTEAFF. Full variable domain (remainder filled in from reference TRBV7-2 and TRBJ1-1): GAGVSQSPSNKVTEKGKDVELRCDPISGHTALYWYRQSLGQGLEFLIYFQGNSAPDKSGLPSDRFSAERTGGSVSTLTIQRTQQEDSAVYLCASSLAWKGNTEAFFGQGTRLTVV.

On this clonotype itself: Given a much more abundant clone one base away, this may be a read error. V gene TRBV7-2 combines with J gene TRBJ2-3; no definite D call. V was shortened by 5 bases and J by 4 bases, with 10 bases between the two germline ends. The CDR3 has 13 amino acids. CDR1 is SGHTA and CDR2 is FQGNSA in the germline V gene. CDR3 region: CASSPWMADTQYF. CDR3 nucleotides: TGTGCCAGCAGCCCCTGGATGGCAGATACGCAGTATTTT.

The CDR3 DNA reads TGTGCCAGTAGTACCCTGGGACTGGAGAACACCATATATTTT. Encoded protein: CASSTLGLENTIYF. This chain joins TRBV19 and TRBJ1-3; D is perhaps TRBD1 (5 bases). Trimming stripped 4 bases from V and 7 bases from J, with 14 bases between. Germline values: CDR1 LNHDA, CDR2 SQIVND (reference sequence). CDR3 size: 14 residues.

This clonotype has a count of ten or more. The rearrangement joins TRBV7-6 to TRBJ2-5; tentatively, D is TRBD1 or TRBD2 (6 bases each). CDR3 length: 14 residues. The V gene's germline CDR1 is SGHVS and CDR2 FNYEAQ. V was pared by 4 bases and J by 0 bases, with 9 bases between. The CDR3 here is CASSYGGDQETQYF. CDR3 bases: TGTGCCAGCAGCTACGGGGGCGACCAAGAGACCCAGTACTTC.

This clonotype has a handful of counts. V is TRBV7-9 and J is TRBJ1-1; D gene ambiguous. The V gene's germline CDR1 is SEHNR and CDR2 FQNEAQ (reference sequence). The V gene lost 8 bases and the J gene lost 1 base, with 11 bases spanning the gap. The CDR3 totals 13 residues. DNA of the CDR3: TGTGCCAGCTGCACGCGGCCGAACACTGAAGCTTTCTTT. Protein: CASCTRPNTEAFF.

The chain employs TRBV12-3 or TRBV12-4 and TRBJ1-5, with D unresolved. Trimming took 2 bases from V and 6 from J, leaving 8 bases between them. There are 13 residues in the CDR3. As DNA, the CDR3 is TGTGCCAGCAGTTTATCGGGGTTTCAGCCCCAGCATTTT. The encoded protein is CASSLSGFQPQHF.

This clonotype was seen repeatedly, ten times or more. This chain uses TRBV7-2 with TRBJ2-1, with D hard to call. The CDR3 has 14 residues. V dropped 4 bases and J dropped 0 bases, with 7 bases sitting between them. Germline loops: CDR1 SGHTA, CDR2 FQGNSA. Here the CDR3 DNA reads TGTGCCAGCAGCTATGTAAGCTCCTACAATGAGCAGTTCTTC. Protein product: CASSYVSSYNEQFF.

The rearrangement links TRBV20-1 to TRBJ2-3; TRBD2 might be the D (5 bases). With 3 bases removed from V and 7 bases from J, the gap between germline ends came to 11 bases. The germline V gene has CDR1 DFQATT and CDR2 SNEGSKA (reference sequence). CDR3 size: 12 residues. CDR3: CSASNREYTQYF. The CDR3 coding sequence is TGCAGTGCTAGTAATCGGGAATATACGCAGTATTTT.

V gene TRBV28 combines with J gene TRBJ2-1, with 8 positions matching TRBD2. CDR3 size: 12 residues. With 6 bases clipped from V and 5 bases from J, the junction kept 0 bases outside the gene matches. Germline V gene lookup returns CDR1 MDHEN and CDR2 SYDVKM. The CDR3 sequence: CASRTSDNEQFF. The CDR3 nucleotides are TGTGCCAGCAGGACTAGCGACAATGAGCAGTTCTTC.

The J gene is TRBJ1-2, the V gene TRBV6-2 or TRBV6-3; D remains unclear. The germline gives CDR1 MNHEY, CDR2 SVGEGT. The CDR3 contains 15 residues. Deletions cut 2 bases from V and 0 bases from J, with 10 bases between. CDR3 region: CASSYRESANYGYTF. The CDR3 DNA is TGTGCCAGCAGTTACCGGGAGTCGGCTAACTATGGCTACACCTTC.

This chain connects TRBV20-1 to TRBJ1-2; D remains ambiguous. The V and J ends lost 0 bases and 2 bases respectively, with 7 bases between them. CDR3 length: 13 residues. The germline CDR1 and CDR2 sequences are DFQATT and SNEGSKA (reference sequence). DNA of the CDR3: TGCAGTGCTAGAGAGACGGAGAACTATGGCTACACCTTC. Residues: CSARETENYGYTF.

The chain uses TRBV19 and TRBJ2-7, with TRBD1 matching over 8 bases. Germline CDR1 and CDR2: LNHDA and SQIVND (reference sequence). The junction had 5 bases not matched to a gene; V was cut back by 5 bases and J by 2 bases. The CDR3 contains 14 residues. CDR3 amino acids: CASSSQGQAYEQYF. The CDR3 DNA reads TGTGCCAGTAGTTCCCAGGGACAGGCCTACGAGCAGTACTTC.

The V and J genes are TRBV29-1 and TRBJ2-7; 9 bases match TRBD1. Germline V gene data show CDR1 as SQVTM and CDR2 as ANQGSEA. This CDR3 is 15 amino acids long. Trimming took 4 bases from V and 5 from J; bases not matched to a gene: 12. CDR3 nucleotides: TGCAGCGTTGCCACCCCCGACAGGGGGTACCACGAGCAGTACTTC. This codes for CSVATPDRGYHEQYF.

Concerning this clonotype itself: An end of the junction does not agree with germline; a read error may underlie this. The genes are TRBV7-2 and TRBJ2-4, with D perhaps TRBD2 (7 bases). There are 11 residues in the CDR3. Germline V gene sequence: CDR1 SGHTA, CDR2 FQGNSA. The CDR3 DNA sequence: TGTGCCAGCAGCTTAGAGCAGGGGAGGGTATTC. As protein: CASSLEQGRVF.

The rearrangement joins TRBV7-9 to TRBJ1-2; tentatively, D is TRBD1 (6 bases). Germline V gives CDR1 SEHNR, CDR2 FQNEAQ (reference sequence). The V gene lost 8 bases and the J gene lost 3 bases, with 16 bases spanning the gap. The CDR3 loop spans 14 amino acids. The DNA of the CDR3 is TGTGCCAGCTCCCCAGGGGAAGCGGACTATGGCTACACCTTC. Protein sequence: CASSPGEADYGYTF.

The chain uses TRBV19 and TRBJ1-1; 8 bases are a match to TRBD1. There are 13 residues in the CDR3. The ends lost 10 bases at V and 4 bases at J; junction bases unmatched: 8. The germline CDR1 and CDR2 sequences are LNHDA and SQIVND (reference sequence). CDR3 nucleotides: TGTGCCACCCACATCACAGGGGGCACTGAAGCTTTCTTT. Its translation is CATHITGGTEAFF.

The chain employs TRBV20-1 and TRBJ2-5; 10 nucleotides match TRBD2. The CDR3 spans 14 residues. With 3 bases clipped from V and 4 bases from J, the junction kept 5 bases outside the gene matches. From germline, CDR1 is DFQATT and CDR2 SNEGSKA (reference sequence). For the CDR3, the DNA is TGCAGTGCTAGTTCGCTAGCGGGAGTAGAGACCCAGTACTTC. This translates into CSASSLAGVETQYF.

The rearrangement uses TRBV20-1 and TRBJ2-5; TRBD2 matches 12 bases. CDR1 and CDR2 from the germline V gene are DFQATT and SNEGSKA (reference sequence). V dropped 0 bases and J dropped 4; count of bases not matched to a gene: 12. This CDR3 contains 18 residues. The chain's CDR3 is CSARDAKTSGSKGETQYF. The CDR3 DNA is TGCAGTGCTAGAGATGCTAAGACTAGCGGGAGTAAGGGAGAGACCCAGTACTTC.